This paragraph reports one T cell receptor (beta chain). There are 14 residues in the CDR3. The ends were cut back, 1 base at V and 7 bases at J, with 11 bases in the middle. Germline V gene sequence: CDR1 MGHRA, CDR2 YSYEKL. The entry originates in a study of Ad26.COV2.S vaccination and SARS-CoV-2 variants. Regarding treatment: about 20 received Ad26.COV2.S at low or high dose, single or two shots; about 5 received placebo; per-sample allocation not given. Specimen acquisition occurred on day 63 following the initial vaccine or placebo injection. Data came from immunoSEQ multiplex PCR; TCRdb stores just in-frame clones and leaves some out. The sample yields some 340,000 clones, over 80% seen once.

The material was peripheral blood, obtained in a trial of Ad26.COV2.S vaccine versus placebo. The chain joins TRBV4-1 to TRBJ1-5; a weak D match, TRBD1 (5 bases). The TCR comes from a person between 18 and 59 years old who received the Ad26.COV2.S COVID-19 vaccine or a placebo. DNA of the CDR3: TGCGCCAGCAGCCAAGGAGGAGACAGCCAGCCCCAGCATTTT. Its protein product is CASSQGGDSQPQHF.